Reported below is one TCR beta chain. Its antigen is unidentified. These data belong to a study of graft-versus-host responses after intestinal transplantation. Study-wide points: GvH clones surfaced in recipient marrow, some emerging earlier in ileum or blood. Graft-donor T cell macrochimerism coincided with high graft-versus-host to host-versus-graft clonal ratios in allografts. After transplant, early declines in HvG clones were associated with peak levels of circulating GvH clones.

Some clones are missing from TCRdb's copy, which holds only in-frame ones; the method was immunoSEQ multiplex PCR. Of about 59,000 clones listed, 90% to 95% are singletons. Germline V CDR1 and CDR2: MNHEY, SVGAGI. The junction had 8 bases not matched to a gene; V was cut back by 6 bases and J by 1 base. The CDR3 has 15 residues. Sequenced material: unstimulated CD4+ T cells sorted from spleen or lymph node cells, taken before transplant. This TCR was sampled from a human donor who was the organ donor for an intestinal transplant. The chain recombines TRBV6-5 with TRBJ1-1; 7 bases align to TRBD1. This CDR3 is CASSRTGTANTEAFF. The CDR3 DNA follows: TGTGCCAGCAGCCGAACCGGGACAGCGAACACTGAAGCTTTCTTT.